Below, 29 T cell receptor beta chains from the same sample are listed, as sequenced in a study of T cell responses to AZD1222 COVID-19 vaccine. The table came from immunoSEQ multiplex PCR; TCRdb's copy has only in-frame clones and leaves some out. The sample lists under 95,000 clones; over 85% were seen once. The input for sequencing was peripheral blood, taken on day 0 of AZD1222 vaccination. The receptor set was obtained from an adult in good health.

The V call is TRBV6-5, the J call TRBJ2-7; D is uncertain. The CDR3 length is 12 residues. CDR1 is MNHEY and CDR2 is SVGAGI in the germline V gene. V lost 5 bases and J 6 bases, leaving 11 bases between the germline ends. The CDR3 bases are TGTGCCAGCAGTCCATTAGGGCGCGAGCAGTACTTC. Translated: CASSPLGREQYF.

V gene TRBV5-1 combines with J gene TRBJ2-1; no reliable D call. Trimming stripped 2 bases from V and 7 bases from J, with 13 bases between. CDR1 SGHRS and CDR2 YFSETQ come from the germline V gene. The CDR3 totals 14 residues. This CDR3 is CASSFNGPPNEQFF. The CDR3 region has the DNA TGCGCCAGCAGCTTTAACGGACCCCCTAATGAGCAGTTCTTC.

Of note for this clone: Given the absence of the conserved phenylalanine or tryptophan at the CDR3 end, a read error is likely. The chain links TRBV9 to TRBJ1-2; 8 bases match TRBD1. CDR1 SGDLS and CDR2 YYNGEE come from the germline V gene. This CDR3 is built from 16 residues. V gave up 3 bases and J gave up 3 bases; unmatched junction bases: 10. The chain's CDR3 is CASSGSGQAVYYGYTL. CDR3 in DNA: TGTGCCAGCAGCGGATCGGGACAGGCCGTATACTATGGCTACACCCTC.

The V and J genes are TRBV19 and TRBJ2-1; TRBD2 aligns across 13 bases. V shed 4 bases and J 9 bases; nucleotides not matched to a gene: 6. Per the germline V gene, CDR1 is LNHDA and CDR2 is SQIVND (reference sequence). This CDR3 is 15 amino acids long. The CDR3 nucleotides read TGTGCCAGTAGTACCGGGACTAGCGGGATTAGTGAGCAGTTCTTC. Its protein product is CASSTGTSGISEQFF.

Here the CDR3 reads CASSGGIYNEQFF. CDR3 coding DNA: TGTGCCAGCAGCGGGGGAATCTACAATGAGCAGTTCTTC. The chain recombines TRBV7-8 with TRBJ2-1; D assignment may be TRBD1 or TRBD2 (5 bases each). Trimming took off 5 bases at V and 3 bases at J, with 8 bases between the two ends. Per the germline V gene, CDR1 is SGHVS and CDR2 is FQNEAQ. The CDR3 totals 13 residues.

The J gene is TRBJ1-5, the V gene TRBV27; possibly TRBD1 for D (5 bases). The CDR3 consists of 16 residues. Germline CDR1 MNHEY, CDR2 SMNVEV (reference sequence). Trimming took off 2 bases at V and 0 bases at J, with 11 bases between the two ends. This CDR3 reads CASSLSGTDSNQPQHF. CDR3 DNA sequence: TGTGCCAGCAGTTTAAGCGGGACGGATAGCAATCAGCCCCAGCATTTT.

V gene TRBV5-6 combines with J gene TRBJ1-4; D remains unclear. CDR1 SGHDT and CDR2 YYEEEE come from the germline V gene. V lost 0 bases, J lost 8 bases, and 11 bases lay in between. This CDR3 comprises 14 residues. The CDR3 DNA follows: TGTGCCAGCAGCTTGGTGGAGAGGGCGGAAAAACTGTTTTTT. This gives the protein CASSLVERAEKLFF.

The V gene is TRBV6-5, the J gene TRBJ2-1; possibly TRBD1 for D (6 bases). With 4 bases removed from V and 6 bases from J, the gap between germline ends came to 10 bases. There are 13 residues in the CDR3. Per germline, CDR1 MNHEY and CDR2 SVGAGI. The CDR3 loop is CASSWDKSNEQFF. In nucleotides, the CDR3 is TGTGCCAGCAGTTGGGACAAGTCCAATGAGCAGTTCTTC.

The gene calls are TRBV27 and TRBJ2-3; the match to TRBD1 covers 11 bases. The CDR3 covers 15 residues. The trim removed 6 bases at V and 6 bases at J, leaving 8 bases unmatched. Germline values: CDR1 MNHEY, CDR2 SMNVEV (reference sequence). Here the CDR3 reads CASSQGTGGRDTQYF. As DNA, the CDR3 is TGTGCCAGCAGCCAGGGGACAGGGGGTCGTGATACGCAGTATTTT.

J is TRBJ2-5 and V is TRBV1; the table's D call, TRBD2, was not checked against the DNA. TRBV1 is described as a pseudogene. This CDR3 region has 15 residues. CDR3 sequence reads: CTSLAGGPVEETQYF. CDR3 nucleotides: TGCACCAGCTTAGCGGGGGGGCCGGTGGAAGAGACCCAGTACTTC.

The chain links TRBV30 to TRBJ1-2, with a tentative D call TRBD1 (5 bases). Per germline, CDR1 GTSNPN and CDR2 SVGIG (reference sequence). The V end lost 5 bases, the J end lost 4 bases, and 17 bases lay between the germline ends. This CDR3 contains 14 residues. CDR3 sequence (DNA): TGTGCCTGGCGGAGATCGGGACGGAGCTATGGCTACACCTTC. This codes for CAWRRSGRSYGYTF.

A single count supports this clone. The V and J genes are TRBV7-7 and TRBJ2-1; D remains unclear. Germline V gives CDR1 SSHAT, CDR2 FNYEAQ (reference sequence). V dropped 6 bases and J dropped 9 bases, with 15 bases sitting between them. This CDR3 is 13 amino acids long. CDR3 protein: CASSNGVDGEQFF. The CDR3 DNA reads TGTGCCAGCAGTAATGGGGTAGATGGTGAGCAGTTCTTC.

The chain is built from TRBV3-1 (or the pseudogene TRBV3-2) and TRBJ2-1, with D tentatively TRBD2 (7 bases). The CDR3 contains 17 residues. The germline V gene has CDR1 LGHDT and CDR2 YNNKEL (reference sequence). Trimming removed 4 bases from V and 5 bases from J, with 21 bases in between. The CDR3 DNA follows: TGTGCCAGCAGCCCCACCCTGGCGGGGGCAGAAGACAATGAGCAGTTCTTC. Translation: CASSPTLAGAEDNEQFF.

This chain joins TRBV10-3 and TRBJ2-7; TRBD1 agrees at 11 bases. Germline CDR1 is ENHRY and CDR2 is SYGVKD. The CDR3 covers 15 residues. Losses at the gene ends were 7 bases for V and 4 bases for J; bases not matched to a gene: 9. This chain's CDR3 is CAIKPADRGLYEQYF. CDR3 in DNA: TGTGCCATCAAACCAGCGGACAGGGGGCTATACGAGCAGTACTTC.

The chain has TRBV12-1 and TRBJ2-6; the D segment call TRBD1 is taken from the table without a DNA check. TRBV12-1 is tagged as a pseudogene. CDR3 length: 17 amino acids. The CDR3: CASSFVDRGGGANVLTF. The DNA for the CDR3 is TGTGCCAGCAGCTTTGTTGACAGGGGAGGTGGGGCCAACGTCCTGACTTTC.

The chain couples TRBV7-2 to TRBJ2-5; 14 positions match TRBD2. This CDR3 region has 16 residues. Germline CDR1 SGHTA, CDR2 FQGNSA. V trimming: 5 bases; J trimming: 5 bases; junction bases outside the gene matches: 7. The CDR3 sequence is CASSARLAGGRETQYF. CDR3 in DNA: TGTGCCAGCAGCGCCCGACTAGCGGGGGGGCGGGAGACCCAGTACTTC.

The chain combines TRBV5-4 with TRBJ1-2, with 7 positions matching TRBD1. The CDR3 spans 17 residues. V lost 6 bases and J lost 5; bases outside the gene matches: 19. The germline V gene has CDR1 SGHNT and CDR2 YYREEE (reference sequence). The CDR3 loop reads CASTPQARGGGFYGYTF. DNA of the CDR3: TGTGCCAGCACACCCCAGGCAAGAGGGGGCGGCTTTTATGGCTACACCTTC.

This chain's CDR3 is CASSTGTVGETQYF. The DNA for the CDR3 is TGCGCCAGCAGCACCGGGACAGTAGGAGAGACCCAGTACTTC. The chain carries TRBV5-1 and TRBJ2-5, with 7 bases aligning to TRBD1. CDR1 is SGHRS and CDR2 is YFSETQ in the germline V gene. There are 14 residues in the CDR3. With 4 bases clipped from V and 4 bases from J, the junction kept 7 bases outside the gene matches. The entire variable domain, with the rest obtained from reference TRBV5-1 and TRBJ2-5, is as follows: KAGVTQTPRYLIKTRGQQVTLSCSPISGHRSVSWYQQTPGQGLQFLFEYFSETQRNKGNFPGRFSGRQFSNSRSEMNVSTLELGDSALYLCASSTGTVGETQYFGPGTRLLVL.

The chain recombines TRBV21-1 with TRBJ1-3. TRBV21-1 is an annotated pseudogene. The CDR3 consists of 14 residues. Here the CDR3 reads CASLDPNSGNTIYF. CDR3 sequence (DNA): TGTGCCAGCCTCGACCCTAACTCTGGAAACACCATATATTTT.

The V call is TRBV19, the J call TRBJ1-1; D is uncertain. The V end was cut by 3 bases, the J end by 1 base, with 6 bases between. This CDR3 is built from 13 residues. CDR1 and CDR2 from the germline V gene are LNHDA and SQIVND (reference sequence). CDR3 nucleotides: TGTGCCAGTAGTATCGAGAGGAACACTGAAGCTTTCTTT. It yields the protein CASSIERNTEAFF.

This clone was detected only a few times. J is TRBJ2-3 and V is TRBV14; 12 nucleotides agree with TRBD1. The CDR3 contains 16 residues. V was clipped by 5 bases and J by 4 bases; unmatched bases: 7. Germline V gives CDR1 SGHDN, CDR2 FVKESK. CDR3 sequence (DNA): TGTGCCAGCAGCGCCCCCGGGACAGGGGGCCCAGATACGCAGTATTTT. This gives the protein CASSAPGTGGPDTQYF.

This clone was recorded once. The rearrangement joins TRBV12-3 or TRBV12-4 to TRBJ2-1; 9 nucleotides match TRBD2. The J segment lost 8 bases and the V segment lost 8 bases, leaving 7 bases of the junction unmatched. This CDR3 spans 13 amino acids. The chain's CDR3 is CASRASGVYEQFF. DNA for the CDR3: TGTGCCAGCCGGGCTAGCGGGGTTTATGAGCAGTTCTTC.

The rearrangement joins TRBV7-6 to TRBJ2-7, with 11 bases identical to TRBD1. The CDR3 sequence is 15 residues long. CDR1 SGHVS and CDR2 FNYEAQ come from the germline V gene. V shed 5 bases and J 6 bases; nucleotides not matched to a gene: 9. CDR3 DNA sequence: TGTGCCAGCAGCACCCGGACAGGGGGCATTAGCGAGCAGTACTTC. Translation gives CASSTRTGGISEQYF.

The rearrangement links TRBV6-6 to TRBJ1-1; no reliable D call. Between the trimmed V and J ends, which lost 6 bases and 1 base, there was a span of 12 bases. The CDR3 sequence is 14 residues long. In germline, CDR1 is MNHNY, CDR2 SVGAGI (reference sequence). The CDR3 is CASRPPTENTEAFF. For the CDR3, the DNA is TGTGCCAGCAGGCCGCCTACAGAGAACACTGAAGCTTTCTTT.

This chain links TRBV13 with TRBJ2-7; tentatively, D is TRBD2 (6 bases). Germline V lookup: CDR1 PRHDT, CDR2 FYEKMQ (reference sequence). The CDR3 consists of 15 residues. V gave up 1 base and J gave up 3 bases, with 13 bases separating them. In DNA, the CDR3 is TGTGCCAGCAGCTTAGCGCGACTAGAAATCTACGAGCAGTACTTC. Translation gives CASSLARLEIYEQYF.

The V and J genes are TRBV6-5 and TRBJ1-1; 7 bases are shared with TRBD1. The trim removed 2 bases at V and 4 bases at J, leaving 7 bases unmatched. Germline V gene lookup returns CDR1 MNHEY and CDR2 SVGAGI. This CDR3 spans 15 amino acids. The CDR3 is CASSYDGTAVTEAFF. The CDR3, as DNA: TGTGCCAGCAGTTACGACGGGACAGCAGTCACTGAAGCTTTCTTT.

The chain's CDR3 is CAWSVGHQEQYF. In DNA, the CDR3 is TGTGCCTGGAGCGTTGGCCACCAGGAGCAGTACTTC. The chain recombines TRBV30 with TRBJ2-7, with no clear D. Germline values: CDR1 GTSNPN, CDR2 SVGIG (reference sequence). CDR3 length: 12 amino acids. V lost 3 bases and J lost 7, with 13 bases in between.

The genes are TRBV7-9 and TRBJ2-1, with no clear D. Germline V gene sequence: CDR1 SEHNR, CDR2 FQNEAQ (reference sequence). V lost 2 bases to trimming and J lost 7 bases, with 3 bases between them. The CDR3 is 11 residues long. The CDR3 loop reads CASSLRNEQFF. The CDR3 region has the DNA TGTGCCAGCAGCTTACGGAATGAGCAGTTCTTC.

This rearrangement joins TRBV18 to TRBJ2-7; 7 nucleotides align to TRBD1. Germline CDR1 and CDR2: KGHSH and LQKENI. The CDR3 is 14 residues long. The J segment lost 4 bases and the V segment lost 3 bases, leaving 6 bases of the junction unmatched. CDR3 in DNA: TGTGCCAGCTCACCCCCGACAGGGATGTACGAGCAGTACTTC. It encodes CASSPPTGMYEQYF. Complete variable domain (other parts from reference TRBV18 and TRBJ2-7): NAGVMQNPRHLVRRRGQEARLRCSPMKGHSHVYWYRQLPEEGLKFMVYLQKENIIDESGMPKERFSAEFPKEGPSILRIQQVVRGDSAAYFCASSPPTGMYEQYFGPGTRLTVT.